One and the same sample provided the 25 T cell receptor beta chains below, sequenced in a study of regulatory T cells in long-lasting Graves disease. Time point defined: newly diagnosed GD, antithyroid drugs for less than 3 months. PBMCs were the source of the RNA used for TCR sequencing. To make TCR beta libraries, researchers used iRepertoire HTBI primers and Arm-PCR of CDR3 regions. TCRdb redid the calling of the multiplex PCR reads with MiXCR, one entry per CDR3 protein. This table has 420,000 or so distinct CDR3 sequences, about a sixth appearing once. These records were also assigned to another study, of T cells in Graves' hyperthyroidism and ophthalmopathy.

The sample in question was peripheral blood mononuclear cells (PBMCs), obtained at new diagnosis, from a patient treated with antithyroid drugs. All receptors derive from a woman aged 18-29 years with Graves disease.

This clonotype was counted many times. V gene TRBV19 combines with J gene TRBJ2-2; D might be TRBD1 (5 bases). CDR1 and CDR2 from the germline V gene are LNHDA and SQIVND (reference sequence). CDR3 length equals 12 residues. V lost 6 bases and J 5 bases, leaving 7 bases between the germline ends. The CDR3 is CASRQETGELFF. In DNA form, the CDR3 reads TGTGCCAGTAGACAGGAAACCGGGGAGCTGTTTTTT.

This chain uses TRBV28 with TRBJ1-3; D uncertain. CDR3 length equals 12 residues. Germline values: CDR1 MDHEN, CDR2 SYDVKM. Trimming took 9 bases from V and 0 from J, leaving 6 bases between them. CDR3 in DNA: TGTGCCAGTAGGGCCTCTGGAAACACCATATATTTT. Translated, it gives CASRASGNTIYF.

With regard to this clonotype: A much larger clone is a single base away; this may be a read error. The chain carries TRBV2 and TRBJ2-3, with D perhaps matching TRBD2 (5 bases). The CDR3 extends over 14 amino acids. V dropped 6 bases and J dropped 0 bases, with 10 bases sitting between them. Germline V gives CDR1 SNHLY, CDR2 FYNNEI. The CDR3 here is CASRGEVSTDTQYF. The CDR3 nucleotides are TGTGCCAGCAGGGGAGAGGTTAGCACAGATACGCAGTATTTT.

The chain recombines TRBV28 with TRBJ2-2, with D possibly matching TRBD1 (5 bases). Germline V CDR1 and CDR2: MDHEN, SYDVKM. Trimming shortened V by 2 bases and J by 7 bases, and 8 bases separated the two germline ends. The CDR3 length is 13 residues. In DNA form, the CDR3 reads TGTGCCAGCAGTTTAACCAGGGACGGGGAGCTGTTTTTT. Encoded protein: CASSLTRDGELFF.

This clonotype showed up many times. The rearrangement joins TRBV6-2 or TRBV6-3 to TRBJ1-4; no clear D gene. V was trimmed by 2 bases and J by 7 bases, leaving 8 bases between them. Per germline, CDR1 MNHEY and CDR2 SVGEGT. CDR3 length equals 13 residues. The CDR3 sequence: CASSYEGSEKLFF. The CDR3 region has the DNA TGTGCCAGCAGTTACGAGGGTTCTGAAAAACTGTTTTTT.

V gene TRBV9 combines with J gene TRBJ1-6; D not resolved. This CDR3 contains 14 residues. Germline V lookup: CDR1 SGDLS, CDR2 YYNGEE. The V end lost 4 bases, the J end lost 8 bases, and 13 bases lay between the germline ends. CDR3 DNA sequence: TGTGCCAGCAGCCTCACGGTTGACGATTCACCCCTCCACTTT. It translates to CASSLTVDDSPLHF.

This clonotype was seen more than once but under ten times. This may be a read error, as it is one base from a much larger clone. This rearrangement joins TRBV11-2 to TRBJ2-1; 13 nucleotides line up with TRBD2. There are 14 residues in the CDR3. V lost 4 bases, J lost 8 bases, and 2 bases stayed unmatched. Per the germline V gene, CDR1 is SGHAT and CDR2 is FQNNGV. The CDR3: CASSSGLAGDEQFF. The CDR3 DNA reads as TGTGCCAGCAGCTCCGGACTAGCGGGAGATGAGCAGTTCTTC.

In this sample, this clonotype turned up many times. This chain joins TRBV7-2 and TRBJ2-7, with D hard to call. The CDR3 loop spans 14 amino acids. CDR1 SGHTA and CDR2 FQGNSA come from the germline V gene. Trimming removed 1 base at V and 3 bases at J, with 10 bases between. CDR3: CASSLGVVDYEQYF. In DNA form, the CDR3 reads TGTGCCAGCAGCTTAGGGGTTGTCGACTACGAGCAGTACTTC.

There are many counts of this clonotype. The rearrangement joins TRBV2 to TRBJ2-1; no clear D gene. The ends were cut back, 3 bases at V and 4 bases at J, with 7 bases in the middle. The CDR3 covers 13 residues. The germline V gene encodes CDR1 SNHLY and CDR2 FYNNEI. CDR3 loop: CASSDSTYNEQFF. The CDR3, as DNA: TGTGCCAGCAGTGACTCTACGTACAATGAGCAGTTCTTC. Supplemented by reference TRBV2 and TRBJ2-1, the full variable domain reads EPEVTQTPSHQVTQMGQEVILRCVPISNHLYFYWYRQILGQKVEFLVSFYNNEISEKSEIFDDQFSVERPDGSNFTLKIRSTKLEDSAMYFCASSDSTYNEQFFGPGTRLTVL.

In this sample, this clonotype turned up many times. The chain employs TRBV5-1 and TRBJ2-3; the D gene is possibly TRBD2 (6 bases). Germline CDR1 SGHRS, CDR2 YFSETQ. V lost 3 bases to trimming and J lost 1 base, with 9 bases between them. This CDR3 is built from 14 residues. The CDR3 here is CASSSKRGTDTQYF. DNA of the CDR3: TGCGCCAGCAGCTCTAAGCGGGGCACAGATACGCAGTATTTT.

This chain connects TRBV7-9 to TRBJ2-7; 7 nucleotides match TRBD2. Trimming cost V 10 bases and J 3 bases; bases outside gene matches: 6. The CDR3 is 12 residues long. Germline-derived CDR1 and CDR2 are SEHNR and FQNEAQ (reference sequence). CDR3 region: CATKREGYEQYF. DNA for the CDR3: TGTGCCACCAAGAGGGAGGGCTACGAGCAGTACTTC.

This clonotype showed up just a few times. J is TRBJ2-7 and V is TRBV4-3; TRBD2 matches at 8 bases. Germline CDR1 reads LGHNA; CDR2 reads YSLEER. J lost 4 bases, V lost 0 bases, and 11 bases had no gene match. This CDR3 has 17 residues. Written as DNA, the CDR3 is TGCGCCAGCAGCCAAGACCTCCCGGGAGGGGGGTTGTACGAGCAGTACTTC. It yields the protein CASSQDLPGGGLYEQYF.

This clonotype was observed a single time. A much more abundant neighbour one base away suggests this may be a read error. The chain couples TRBV29-1 to TRBJ2-3, with unresolved D. The CDR3 totals 13 residues. V was cut by 4 bases and J by 4 bases, with 12 bases left in between. Germline V gives CDR1 SQVTM, CDR2 ANQGSEA. CDR3: CSVGMETADTQYF. The CDR3 bases are TGCAGCGTTGGAATGGAGACGGCAGATACGCAGTATTTT.

In this sample, this clonotype turned up many times. V and J are TRBV4-3 and TRBJ2-3, with 7 bases lining up with TRBD2. The length of the CDR3 is 14 residues. Germline loops: CDR1 LGHNA, CDR2 YSLEER. V shed 3 bases and J 5 bases; nucleotides not matched to a gene: 5. In DNA, the CDR3 is TGCGCCAGCAGCCAGCGGGAGCGCCTAGATACGCAGTATTTT. Translating gives CASSQRERLDTQYF.

Many counts were recorded for this clonotype. J is TRBJ2-7 and V is TRBV2; 9 positions match TRBD2. The germline gives CDR1 SNHLY, CDR2 FYNNEI. V lost 2 bases to trimming and J lost 5 bases; unmatched junction nucleotides: 10. This CDR3 comprises 16 residues. The CDR3 nucleotides are TGTGCCAGCAGTGAACTCGCGGGAGGGATCGGGGACGAGCAGTACTTC. Encoded protein: CASSELAGGIGDEQYF.

Ten or more counts support this clonotype. The chain combines TRBV6-2 or TRBV6-3 with TRBJ2-7; D is possibly TRBD1 or TRBD2 (6 bases each). Germline-derived CDR1 and CDR2 are MNHEY and SVGEGT. This CDR3 region has 14 residues. Trimming stripped 5 bases from V and 6 bases from J, with 17 bases between. CDR3 DNA sequence: TGTGCCAGCAGTGAGGGGGGCGCGAAGGGCGAGCAGTACTTC. Translated: CASSEGGAKGEQYF.

The chain has TRBV28 and TRBJ2-7; D is undetermined. With 4 bases removed from V and 0 bases from J, the gap between germline ends came to 16 bases. Germline V gene data show CDR1 as MDHEN and CDR2 as SYDVKM. The CDR3 runs 16 residues. The CDR3: CASSSSVLPSSYEQYF. The CDR3 nucleotides read TGTGCCAGCAGTTCTTCAGTGTTACCGAGCTCCTACGAGCAGTACTTC.

V gene TRBV28 combines with J gene TRBJ1-2; the D gene is possibly TRBD1 (5 bases). Trimming took off 1 base at V and 1 base at J, with 16 bases between the two ends. The germline V gene has CDR1 MDHEN and CDR2 SYDVKM. This CDR3 contains 17 residues. CDR3 DNA: TGTGCCAGCAGTTTATTAATGGGGACGGTTAATAACTATGGCTACACCTTC. As protein: CASSLLMGTVNNYGYTF.

The chain is built from TRBV28 and TRBJ2-4; D is uncertain. Per germline, CDR1 MDHEN and CDR2 SYDVKM. This CDR3 is 14 amino acids long. V shed 4 bases and J shed 6 bases, with 13 bases lying between them. CDR3 nucleotides: TGTGCCAGCAGTTCGCCCTACGCCGGAAACATTCAGTACTTC. Translation: CASSSPYAGNIQYF.

This chain links TRBV27 with TRBJ2-5; tentatively, D is TRBD2 (6 bases). With 3 bases removed from V and 5 bases from J, the gap between germline ends came to 10 bases. Looked up from germline, CDR1 is MNHEY and CDR2 is SMNVEV (reference sequence). CDR3 length: 13 residues. CDR3: CASSLRDLETQYF. As DNA, the CDR3 is TGTGCCAGCAGTTTGCGGGACCTGGAGACCCAGTACTTC.

This clonotype was observed at least ten times. The chain's CDR3 is CASSTSGQTYEQYF. For the CDR3, the DNA is TGTGCCAGCAGCACCTCGGGACAGACCTACGAGCAGTACTTC. The chain uses TRBV11-2 and TRBJ2-7, with 7 bases matching TRBD1. Germline CDR1 reads SGHAT; CDR2 reads FQNNGV. The CDR3 length is 14 residues. After removal of 5 bases from V and 2 bases from J, the junction contained 6 bases not matched to a gene.

Only a few counts were recorded for this clonotype. This chain connects TRBV28 to TRBJ2-7; 8 bases map to TRBD2. This CDR3 has 15 amino acids. The V and J ends lost 8 bases and 2 bases, in that order; junction bases with no gene match: 11. CDR1 MDHEN and CDR2 SYDVKM come from the germline V gene. The CDR3 DNA is TGTGCCAGCGTAATTGGGAGCGGGAGTCCCTACGAGCAGTACTTC. Protein product: CASVIGSGSPYEQYF.

The chain employs TRBV20-1 and TRBJ2-5, with D hard to call. CDR1 and CDR2 from the germline V gene are DFQATT and SNEGSKA (reference sequence). Trimming removed 8 bases from V and 5 bases from J, with 9 bases in between. The CDR3 consists of 10 residues. The CDR3 DNA reads TGCAGTCCCCGTCAGGAGACCCAGTACTTC. This sequence encodes CSPRQETQYF.

This clonotype was recorded at least ten times. The chain recombines TRBV20-1 with TRBJ2-1; TRBD2 matches 10 bases. This CDR3 spans 14 amino acids. The V segment lost 5 bases and the J segment 8 bases; nucleotides outside the gene matches: 9. Germline CDR1 is DFQATT and CDR2 is SNEGSKA (reference sequence). CDR3 amino acids: CSAELAGKDYEQFF. The CDR3 DNA reads TGCAGTGCTGAACTAGCGGGAAAGGACTATGAGCAGTTCTTC.

This clonotype was seen ten or more times. The J gene is TRBJ2-7, the V gene TRBV7-3; 10 bases line up with TRBD1. This CDR3 has 16 amino acids. The germline CDR1 and CDR2 sequences are SGHTA and FQGTGA. J lost 6 bases, V lost 2 bases, and 10 bases had no gene match. In nucleotides, the CDR3 is TGTGCCAGCAGCTTAGCCGCCGGGACAGGGGTGTTCGAGCAGTACTTC. Amino acids: CASSLAAGTGVFEQYF.